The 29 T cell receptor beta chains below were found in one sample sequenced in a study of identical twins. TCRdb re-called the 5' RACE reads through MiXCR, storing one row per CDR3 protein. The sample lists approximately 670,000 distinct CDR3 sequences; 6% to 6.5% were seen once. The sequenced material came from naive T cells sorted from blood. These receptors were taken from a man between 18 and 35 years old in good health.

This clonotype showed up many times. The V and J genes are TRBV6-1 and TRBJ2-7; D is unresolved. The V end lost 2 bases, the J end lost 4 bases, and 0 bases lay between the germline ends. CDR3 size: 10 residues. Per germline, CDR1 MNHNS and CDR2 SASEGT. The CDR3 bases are TGTGCCAGCAGTGAATACGAGCAGTACTTC. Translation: CASSEYEQYF.

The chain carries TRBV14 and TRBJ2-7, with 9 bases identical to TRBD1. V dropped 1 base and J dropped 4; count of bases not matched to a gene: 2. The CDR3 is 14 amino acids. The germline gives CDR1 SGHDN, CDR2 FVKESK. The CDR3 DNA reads TGTGCCAGCAGCCAAGGGGGGACAGGGTACGAGCAGTACTTC. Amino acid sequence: CASSQGGTGYEQYF.

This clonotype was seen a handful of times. The CDR3 protein is CASSLSAYGHEQFF. Here the CDR3 DNA reads TGTGCCAGCAGTTTATCGGCGTATGGCCATGAGCAGTTCTTC. This chain connects TRBV27 to TRBJ2-1; D unclear. Deletions cut 0 bases from V and 8 bases from J, with 11 bases between. This CDR3 spans 14 amino acids. Germline V gives CDR1 MNHEY, CDR2 SMNVEV (reference sequence).

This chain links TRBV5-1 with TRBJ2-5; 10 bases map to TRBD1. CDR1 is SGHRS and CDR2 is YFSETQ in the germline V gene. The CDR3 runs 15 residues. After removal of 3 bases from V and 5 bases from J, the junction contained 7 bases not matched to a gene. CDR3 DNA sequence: TGCGCCAGCAGCTCAAGACAGGGGGCTGCGGAGACCCAGTACTTC. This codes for CASSSRQGAAETQYF.

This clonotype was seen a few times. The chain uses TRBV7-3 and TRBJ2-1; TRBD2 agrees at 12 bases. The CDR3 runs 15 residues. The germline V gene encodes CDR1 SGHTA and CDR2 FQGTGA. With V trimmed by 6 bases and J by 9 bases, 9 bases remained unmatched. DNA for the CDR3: TGTGCCAGCAGTTCGGAGACTAGCGGGAGTGGTGAGCAGTTCTTC. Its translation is CASSSETSGSGEQFF.

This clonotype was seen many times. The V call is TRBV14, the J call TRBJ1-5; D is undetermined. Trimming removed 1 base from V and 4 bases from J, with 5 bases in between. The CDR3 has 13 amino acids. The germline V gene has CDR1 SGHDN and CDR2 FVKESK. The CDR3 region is CASSQGRNQPQHF. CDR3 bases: TGTGCCAGCAGCCAAGGAAGGAATCAGCCCCAGCATTTT. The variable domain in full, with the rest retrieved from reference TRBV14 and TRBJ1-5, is EAGVTQFPSHSVIEKGQTVTLRCDPISGHDNLYWYRRVMGKEIKFLLHFVKESKQDESGMPNNRFLAERTGGTYSTLKVQPAELEDSGVYFCASSQGRNQPQHFGDGTRLSIL.

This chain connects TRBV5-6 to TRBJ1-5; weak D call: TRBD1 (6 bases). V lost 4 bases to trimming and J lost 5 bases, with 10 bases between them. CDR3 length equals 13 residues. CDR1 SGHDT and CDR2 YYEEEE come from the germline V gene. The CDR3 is CASSVNRDQPQHF. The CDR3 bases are TGTGCCAGCAGCGTAAACAGGGATCAGCCCCAGCATTTT. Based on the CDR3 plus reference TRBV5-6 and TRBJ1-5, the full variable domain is DAGVTQSPTHLIKTRGQQVTLRCSPKSGHDTVSWYQQALGQGPQFIFQYYEEEERQRGNFPDRFSGHQFPNYSSELNVNALLLGDSALYLCASSVNRDQPQHFGDGTRLSIL.

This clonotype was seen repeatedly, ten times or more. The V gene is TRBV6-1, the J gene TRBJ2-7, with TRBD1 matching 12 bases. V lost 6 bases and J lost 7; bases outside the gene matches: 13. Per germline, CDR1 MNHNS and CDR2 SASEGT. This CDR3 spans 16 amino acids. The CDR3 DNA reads TGTGCCAGCAGCCTACGCCCGGGACAGGGGGCTGGGGAGCAGTACTTC. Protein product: CASSLRPGQGAGEQYF.

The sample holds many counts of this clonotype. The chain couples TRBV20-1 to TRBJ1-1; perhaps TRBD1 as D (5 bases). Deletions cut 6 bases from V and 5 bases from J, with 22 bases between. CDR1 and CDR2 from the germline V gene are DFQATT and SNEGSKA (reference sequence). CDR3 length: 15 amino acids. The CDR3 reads CSALRHGAGVTEAFF. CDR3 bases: TGCAGTGCCCTTCGGCACGGGGCTGGGGTTACTGAAGCTTTCTTT.

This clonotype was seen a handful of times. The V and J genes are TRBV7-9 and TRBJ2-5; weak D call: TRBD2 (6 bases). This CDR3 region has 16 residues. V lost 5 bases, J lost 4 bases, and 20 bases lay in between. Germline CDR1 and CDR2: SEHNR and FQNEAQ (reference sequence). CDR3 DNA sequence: TGTGCCAGCAGCCCCTTGGTAGCGGCCCCTCGAGAGACCCAGTACTTC. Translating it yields CASSPLVAAPRETQYF.

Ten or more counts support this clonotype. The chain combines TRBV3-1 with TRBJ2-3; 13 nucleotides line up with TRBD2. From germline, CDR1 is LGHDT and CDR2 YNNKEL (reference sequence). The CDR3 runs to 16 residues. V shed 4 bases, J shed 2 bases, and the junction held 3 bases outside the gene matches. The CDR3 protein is CASSRGLAGLTDTQYF. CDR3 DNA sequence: TGTGCCAGCAGCCGGGGACTAGCGGGACTCACAGATACGCAGTATTTT.

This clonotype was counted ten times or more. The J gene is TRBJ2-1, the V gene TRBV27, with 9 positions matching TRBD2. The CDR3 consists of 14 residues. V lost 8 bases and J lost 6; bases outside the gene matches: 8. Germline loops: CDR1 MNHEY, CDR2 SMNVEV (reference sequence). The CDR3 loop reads CASGAGGSTNEQFF. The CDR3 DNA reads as TGTGCCAGCGGAGCGGGGGGATCCACCAATGAGCAGTTCTTC.

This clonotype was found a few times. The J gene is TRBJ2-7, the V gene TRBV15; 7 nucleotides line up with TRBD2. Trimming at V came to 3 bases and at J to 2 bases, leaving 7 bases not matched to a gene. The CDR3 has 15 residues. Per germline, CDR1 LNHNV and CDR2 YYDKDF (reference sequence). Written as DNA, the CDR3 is TGTGCCACCAGCAGGCGACCGGGACTACCCTACGAGCAGTACGTC. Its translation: CATSRRPGLPYEQYV.

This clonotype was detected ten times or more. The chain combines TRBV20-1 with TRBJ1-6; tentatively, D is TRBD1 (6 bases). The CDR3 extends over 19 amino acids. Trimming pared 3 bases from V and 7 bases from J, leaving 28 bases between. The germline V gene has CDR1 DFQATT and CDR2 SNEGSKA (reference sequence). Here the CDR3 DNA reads TGCAGTGCTAGGCCACAAGTCGGAGTGGGGGGGCGCGGAAATTCACCCCTCCACTTT. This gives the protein CSARPQVGVGGRGNSPLHF.

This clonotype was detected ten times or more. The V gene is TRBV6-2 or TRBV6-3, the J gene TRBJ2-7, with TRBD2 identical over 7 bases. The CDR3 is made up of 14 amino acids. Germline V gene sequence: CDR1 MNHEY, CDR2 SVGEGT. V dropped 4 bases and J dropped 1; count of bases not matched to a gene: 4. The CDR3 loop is CASSSGLVSYEQYF. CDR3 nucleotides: TGTGCCAGCAGTTCTGGACTAGTTTCCTACGAGCAGTACTTC.

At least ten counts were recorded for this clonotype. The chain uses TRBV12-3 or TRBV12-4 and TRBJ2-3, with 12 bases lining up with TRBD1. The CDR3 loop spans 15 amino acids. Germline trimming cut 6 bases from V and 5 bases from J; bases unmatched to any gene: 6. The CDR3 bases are TGTGCCAGCAGCCCGGGACAGGGGGCGAGAGATACGCAGTATTTT. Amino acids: CASSPGQGARDTQYF.

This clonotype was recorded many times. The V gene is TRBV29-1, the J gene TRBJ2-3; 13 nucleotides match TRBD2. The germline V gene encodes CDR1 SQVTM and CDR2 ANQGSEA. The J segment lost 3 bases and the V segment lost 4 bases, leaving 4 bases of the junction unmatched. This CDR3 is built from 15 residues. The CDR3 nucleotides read TGCAGCGTTGTAGGGACTAGCGGGACAACAGATACGCAGTATTTT. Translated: CSVVGTSGTTDTQYF.

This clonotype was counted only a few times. The CDR3 DNA is TGTGCCAGCAGTTTCGGGGGCAGCTTAAGTCGCACAGATACGCAGTATTTT. Translating gives CASSFGGSLSRTDTQYF. The V call is TRBV6-5, the J call TRBJ2-3; perhaps D is TRBD1 or TRBD2 (6 bases each). Trimming removed 4 bases at V and 1 base at J, with 18 bases between. CDR1 is MNHEY and CDR2 is SVGAGI in the germline V gene. This CDR3 region has 17 residues.

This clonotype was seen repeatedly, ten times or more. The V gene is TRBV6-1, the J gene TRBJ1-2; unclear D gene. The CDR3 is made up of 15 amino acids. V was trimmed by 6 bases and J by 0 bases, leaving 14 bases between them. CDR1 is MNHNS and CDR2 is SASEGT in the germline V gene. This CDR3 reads CASSPRALANYGYTF. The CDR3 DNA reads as TGTGCCAGCAGCCCTCGCGCGCTAGCTAACTATGGCTACACCTTC.

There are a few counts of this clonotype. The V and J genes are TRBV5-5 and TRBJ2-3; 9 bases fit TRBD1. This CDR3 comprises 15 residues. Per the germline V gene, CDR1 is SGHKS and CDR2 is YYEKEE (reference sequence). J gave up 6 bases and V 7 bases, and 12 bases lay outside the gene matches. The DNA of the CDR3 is TGTGCCAGCGCTAGTAGGGACAGGGATTATGATACGCAGTATTTT. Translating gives CASASRDRDYDTQYF.

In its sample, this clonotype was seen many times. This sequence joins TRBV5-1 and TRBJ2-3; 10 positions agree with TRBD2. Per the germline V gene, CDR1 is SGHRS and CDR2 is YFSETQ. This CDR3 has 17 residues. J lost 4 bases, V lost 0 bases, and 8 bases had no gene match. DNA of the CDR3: TGCGCCAGCAGCTTGGAAAGGCTAGCGGGAGACCCAGATACGCAGTATTTT. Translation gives CASSLERLAGDPDTQYF.

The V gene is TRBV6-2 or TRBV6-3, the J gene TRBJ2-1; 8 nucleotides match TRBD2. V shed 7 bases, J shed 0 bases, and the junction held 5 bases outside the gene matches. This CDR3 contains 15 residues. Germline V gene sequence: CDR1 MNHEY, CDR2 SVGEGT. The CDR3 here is CASTKRGSSYNEQFF. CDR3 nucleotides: TGTGCCAGCACGAAGCGGGGGAGCTCCTACAATGAGCAGTTCTTC.

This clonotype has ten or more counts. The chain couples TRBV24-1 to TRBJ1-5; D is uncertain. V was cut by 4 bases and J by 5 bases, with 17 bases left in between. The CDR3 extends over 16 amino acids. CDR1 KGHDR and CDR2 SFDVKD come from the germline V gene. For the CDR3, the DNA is TGTGCCACCAGTGACCTCTGGACCATTCGACATCAGCCCCAGCATTTT. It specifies CATSDLWTIRHQPQHF.

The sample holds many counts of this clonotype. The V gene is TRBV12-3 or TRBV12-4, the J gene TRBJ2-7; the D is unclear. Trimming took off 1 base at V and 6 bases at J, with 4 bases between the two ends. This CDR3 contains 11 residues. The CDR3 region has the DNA TGTGCCAGCAGTTTAGGGGCCGAGCAGTACGTC. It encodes CASSLGAEQYV.

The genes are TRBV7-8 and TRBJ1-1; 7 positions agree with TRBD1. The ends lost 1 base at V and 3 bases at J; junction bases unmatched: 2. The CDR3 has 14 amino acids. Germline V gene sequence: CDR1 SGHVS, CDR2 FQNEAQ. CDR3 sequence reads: CASSLETGDTEAFF. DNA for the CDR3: TGTGCCAGCAGCTTAGAAACAGGGGACACTGAAGCTTTCTTT.

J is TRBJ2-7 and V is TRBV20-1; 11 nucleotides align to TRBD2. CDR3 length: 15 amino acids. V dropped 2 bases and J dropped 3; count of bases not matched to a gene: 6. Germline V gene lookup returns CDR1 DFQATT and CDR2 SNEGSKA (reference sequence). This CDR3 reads CSARPTSGTYYEQYF. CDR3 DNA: TGCAGTGCTAGACCGACTAGCGGGACATACTACGAGCAGTACTTC.

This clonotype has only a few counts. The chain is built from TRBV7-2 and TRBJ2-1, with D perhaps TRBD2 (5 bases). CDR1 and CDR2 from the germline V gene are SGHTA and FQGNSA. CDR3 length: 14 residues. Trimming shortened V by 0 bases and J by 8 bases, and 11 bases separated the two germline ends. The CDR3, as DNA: TGTGCCAGCAGCTTAGCGGGAGCCCTCGATGAGCAGTTCTTC. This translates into CASSLAGALDEQFF. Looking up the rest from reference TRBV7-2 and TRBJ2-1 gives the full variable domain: GAGVSQSPSNKVTEKGKDVELRCDPISGHTALYWYRQSLGQGLEFLIYFQGNSAPDKSGLPSDRFSAERTGGSVSTLTIQRTQQEDSAVYLCASSLAGALDEQFFGPGTRLTVL.

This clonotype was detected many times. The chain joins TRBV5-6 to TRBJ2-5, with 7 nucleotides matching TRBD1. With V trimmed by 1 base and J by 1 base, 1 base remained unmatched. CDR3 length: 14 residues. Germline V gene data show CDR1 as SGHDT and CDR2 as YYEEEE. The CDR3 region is CASSLYRGQETQYF. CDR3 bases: TGTGCCAGCAGCTTGTACAGGGGCCAAGAGACCCAGTACTTC.

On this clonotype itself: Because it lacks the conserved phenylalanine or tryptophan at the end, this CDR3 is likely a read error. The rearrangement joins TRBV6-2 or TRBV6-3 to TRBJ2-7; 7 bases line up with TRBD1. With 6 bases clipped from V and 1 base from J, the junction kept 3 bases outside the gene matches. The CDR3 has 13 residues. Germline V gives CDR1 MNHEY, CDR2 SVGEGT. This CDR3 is CASSLGQSYEQYL. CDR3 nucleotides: TGTGCCAGCAGCCTGGGACAGTCCTACGAGCAGTACCTC.